The present entry profiles one TCR beta chain with its context. Germline trimming cut 2 bases from V and 3 bases from J; bases unmatched to any gene: 6. The CDR3 spans 16 residues. Germline CDR1 reads SGHTA; CDR2 reads FQGNSA. In the original processing: The assay estimated nucleated cells by amplifying reference gene primers. Profiled with immunoSEQ multiplex PCR; TCRdb holds only in-frame clones, not every one. V and J calls plus clone size are reproduced from that table; the DNA served to infer D and trimming. This sample has some 290,000 clones, with about nine tenths found just once. The data were taken from a study of blood T cell repertoires in COVID-19. Overall study context: Collection of acute and convalescent COVID-19 samples took place in the United States, Italy and Spain. From T cells, B-cell-depleted T cells, or PBMCs came the material, which was cDNA or gDNA.

The receptor comes from a woman aged 45-65 years who had recovered from COVID-19. V and J are TRBV7-2 and TRBJ1-3, with 8 nucleotides matching TRBD1. Sequencing was done on a sample of peripheral blood. CDR3 in DNA: TGTGCCAGCAGCTTAAGTAACAGGGGGTTTGGAAACACCATATATTTT. It codes for CASSLSNRGFGNTIYF.